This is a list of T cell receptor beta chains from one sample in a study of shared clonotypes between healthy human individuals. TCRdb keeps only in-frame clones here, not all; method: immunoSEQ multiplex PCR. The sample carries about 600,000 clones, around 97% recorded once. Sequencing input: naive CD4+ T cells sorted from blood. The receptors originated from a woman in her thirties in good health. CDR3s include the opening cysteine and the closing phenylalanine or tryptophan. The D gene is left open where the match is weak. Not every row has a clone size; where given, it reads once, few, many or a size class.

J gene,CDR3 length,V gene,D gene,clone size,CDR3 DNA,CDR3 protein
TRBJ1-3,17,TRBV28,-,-,TGTGCCAGCAGTTCCCCCCCGGGTGGCACGGTAGGAAACACCATATATTTT,CASSSPPGGTVGNTIYF
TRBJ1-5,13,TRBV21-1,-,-,TGTGCCAGCAGCATAGCTCGTGGACAGCCCCAGCATTTT,CASSIARGQPQHF
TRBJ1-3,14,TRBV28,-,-,TGTGCCAGCACCCCCGGACCCTCTGGAAACACCATATATTTT,CASTPGPSGNTIYF
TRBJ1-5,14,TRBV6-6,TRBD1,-,TGTGCCAGCACCACCACAGGGGGTGGGCAGCCCCAGCATTTT,CASTTTGGGQPQHF
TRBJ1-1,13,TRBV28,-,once,TGTGCCAGCAGTTTCGGGGCGGACACTGAAGCTTTCTTT,CASSFGADTEAFF
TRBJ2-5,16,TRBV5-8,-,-,TGTGCCAGCAGCTTGGGCGAGGAGTGGCAGGGGGAGACCCAGTACTTC,CASSLGEEWQGETQYF
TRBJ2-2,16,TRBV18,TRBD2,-,TGTGCCAGCTCGGTACTAGCGGGACAGAACACCGGGGAGCTGTTTTTT,CASSVLAGQNTGELFF
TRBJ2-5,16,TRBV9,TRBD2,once,TGTGCCAGCAGCCCCATCCAAGCGGGAGTGGGTGAGACCCAATACTTC,CASSPIQAGVGETQYF
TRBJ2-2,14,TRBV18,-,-,TGTGCCAGCTCACCACAGCGGTACACCGGGGAGCTGTTTTTT,CASSPQRYTGELFF
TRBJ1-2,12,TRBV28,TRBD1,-,TGTGCCAGCAGTTCCAGGGGGTATGGCTACACCTTC,CASSSRGYGYTF
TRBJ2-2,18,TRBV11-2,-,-,TGTGCCAGCAGCTTACGTCTTCAGCGGGCGGTGAACACCGGGGAGCTGTTTTTT,CASSLRLQRAVNTGELFF
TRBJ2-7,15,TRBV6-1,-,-,TGTGCCAGCAGTGAAGGGCTAGGCAGGGGCTACGAGCAGTACTTC,CASSEGLGRGYEQYF
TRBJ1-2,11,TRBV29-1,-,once,TGCAGCGTTCGAGCGGGTGATGGCTACACCTTC,CSVRAGDGYTF
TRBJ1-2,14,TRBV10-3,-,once,TGTGCCATCAGGGAGGGCGGGCAAGCGGGTGGCTACACCTTC,CAIREGGQAGGYTF
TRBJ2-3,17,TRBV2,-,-,TGTGCCAACCCATTCCCTTTCCCGGGAGTGAACTCAGATACGCAGTATTTT,CANPFPFPGVNSDTQYF
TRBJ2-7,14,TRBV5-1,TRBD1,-,TGCGCCAGCAGCTTGGACAGGGGGCGCGGTCAGCAGTACTTC,CASSLDRGRGQQYF
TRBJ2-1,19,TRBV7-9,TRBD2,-,TGTGCCAGCAGCTTAGGTCTCGTCGGGGGGATTTCACTATACAATGAGCAGTTCTTC,CASSLGLVGGISLYNEQFF
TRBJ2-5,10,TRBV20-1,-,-,TGCAGTGCGTCACGGGATGTTTTGTACTTC,CSASRDVLYF
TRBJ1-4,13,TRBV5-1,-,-,TGCGCCAGCAGTCAGGGGCTGAATGAAAAACTGTTTTTT,CASSQGLNEKLFF
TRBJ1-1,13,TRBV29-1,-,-,TGCAGCGTTGTAAGGGTGCTTAGTACTGAAGCTTTCTTT,CSVVRVLSTEAFF
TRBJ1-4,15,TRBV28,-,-,TGTGCCAGCAGTCGCCCAGGATCCCGTAATGAAAAACTGTTTTTT,CASSRPGSRNEKLFF
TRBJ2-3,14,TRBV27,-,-,TGTGCCAGCAGTTTATCAACTAACACAGATACGCAGTATTTT,CASSLSTNTDTQYF
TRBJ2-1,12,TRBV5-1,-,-,TGCGCCAGCAGCTTAGACAGATTTGGGCAGTTCTTC,CASSLDRFGQFF
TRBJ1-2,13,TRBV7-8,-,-,TGTGCCAGCAGCAATTTTAGGGTGTCAGGCTACACCTTC,CASSNFRVSGYTF
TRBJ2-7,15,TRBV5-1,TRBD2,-,TGCGCCAGCAGCTTGGGACTAGCGGGAGGCTACGAGCAGTACTTC,CASSLGLAGGYEQYF
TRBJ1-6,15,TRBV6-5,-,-,TGTGCCAGCAGTTCGGGAAACTCCTATAATTCACCCCTCCACTTT,CASSSGNSYNSPLHF
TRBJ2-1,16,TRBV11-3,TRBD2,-,TGTGCCAGCAGCATAGGACTAGCGGGGGTTGAGGATGAGCAGTTCTTC,CASSIGLAGVEDEQFF
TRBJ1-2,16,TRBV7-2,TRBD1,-,TGTGCCAGCAGCTTAGTGGGGCAGGGGGCTAACTATGGCTACACCTTC,CASSLVGQGANYGYTF
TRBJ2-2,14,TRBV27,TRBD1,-,TGTGCCAGCCGGACAGGGGGGAACACCGGGGAGCTGTTTTTT,CASRTGGNTGELFF
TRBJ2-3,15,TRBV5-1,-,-,TGCGCCAGCAGCATGTATCCGGAAGGCACAGATACGCAGTATTTT,CASSMYPEGTDTQYF
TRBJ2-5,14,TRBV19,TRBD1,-,TGTGCCAGTAGTATCCAGGGGGCGAAGGGGACCCAGTACTTC,CASSIQGAKGTQYF
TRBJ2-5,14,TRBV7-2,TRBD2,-,TGTGCCAGCAGCTTGGGACTAGCGCAAGAGACCCAGTACTTC,CASSLGLAQETQYF
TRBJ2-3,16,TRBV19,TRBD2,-,TGTGCCAGTAGTACCTTACTAGCGGCGCCCACAGATACGCAGTATTTT,CASSTLLAAPTDTQYF
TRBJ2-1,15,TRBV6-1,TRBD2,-,TGTGCCAGCAGCGCTAGCGGGAGGGTCTACAATGAGCAGTTCTTC,CASSASGRVYNEQFF
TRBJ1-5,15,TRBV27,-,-,TGTGCCAGCAGTTTTCGGTCCAATAGCAATCAGCCCCAGCATTTT,CASSFRSNSNQPQHF
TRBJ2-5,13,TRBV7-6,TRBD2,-,TGTGCCAGCAGCTACACTAGCGCGGAGACCCAGTACTTC,CASSYTSAETQYF
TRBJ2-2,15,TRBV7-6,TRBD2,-,TGTGCCAGCAGGCACAGCGGGAGTAACACCGGGGAGCTGTTTTTT,CASRHSGSNTGELFF
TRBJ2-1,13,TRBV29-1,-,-,TGCAGCGTTGGTACGGCGACCTACAATGAGCAGTTCTTC,CSVGTATYNEQFF
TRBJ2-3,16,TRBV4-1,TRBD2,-,TGCGCCAGCAGCCAGACTAGCGGGACCGGCACAGATACGCAGTATTTT,CASSQTSGTGTDTQYF
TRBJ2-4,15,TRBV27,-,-,TGTGCCAGCAGTTTAGGAACGACCCTAGGGAACATTCAGTACTTC,CASSLGTTLGNIQYF
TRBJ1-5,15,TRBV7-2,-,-,TGTGCCAGCAGCTTAGCGAGTACCTCGGGACAGCCCCAGCATTTT,CASSLASTSGQPQHF
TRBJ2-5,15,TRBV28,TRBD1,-,TGTGCCAGCAGTTCATCGGGACAGCCGAGGGTGGGCCAGTACTTC,CASSSSGQPRVGQYF
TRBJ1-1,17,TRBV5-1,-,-,TGCGCCAGCAGCTTTAGCCCTCCTCAGGGATTCGGCACTGAAGCTTTCTTT,CASSFSPPQGFGTEAFF
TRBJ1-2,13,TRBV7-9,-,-,TGTGCCAGCAGCGCCGCGGTCTTTGGTGGCTACACCTTC,CASSAAVFGGYTF
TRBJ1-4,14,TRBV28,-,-,TGTGCCAGCTTTCCCCCGGGCGGCTCCGAAAAACTGTTTTTT,CASFPPGGSEKLFF
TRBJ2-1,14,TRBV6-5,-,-,TGTGCCAGCACCCTCCTAGGGGAAGGTAATGAGCAGTTCTTC,CASTLLGEGNEQFF
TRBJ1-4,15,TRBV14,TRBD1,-,TGTGCCAGCAGCGGACAGGCCCTGACTAATGAAAAACTGTTTTTT,CASSGQALTNEKLFF
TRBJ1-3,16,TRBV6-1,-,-,TGTGCCAGCAGTGAAGTTCTGGGGGCGGCAGGAAACACCATATATTTT,CASSEVLGAAGNTIYF
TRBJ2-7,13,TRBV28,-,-,TGTGCCAGCAGACGACGAGAACTTGGCTGCCAGTACTTC,CASRRRELGCQYF
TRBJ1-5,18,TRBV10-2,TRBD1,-,TGCGCCAGCAGTGAGGGGACAGGGGGGTTGTGGATAGGTCAGCCCCAGCATTTT,CASSEGTGGLWIGQPQHF
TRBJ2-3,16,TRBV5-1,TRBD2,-,TGCGCCAGCAGCCCCCTCCTAGCGGGAGACGCAGATACGCAGTATTTT,CASSPLLAGDADTQYF
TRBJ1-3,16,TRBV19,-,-,TGTGCCAGTAGTATCATACAGGGATTCTCGCCAGACACCATATATTTT,CASSIIQGFSPDTIYF
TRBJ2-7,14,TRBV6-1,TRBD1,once,TGTGCCAGCAGTGAATGGGGACAGGGAGGCGAGCAGTACTTC,CASSEWGQGGEQYF